This TCR beta chain is drawn from a study of T cells in Graves' hyperthyroidism and ophthalmopathy. The study, taken as a whole, reports: The model foresaw ophthalmopathy a median around 6.4 months prior to onset.

A note on this clonotype: Its antigen is as yet unknown.

From RNA transcripts, TCR beta CDR3 regions were amplified. TCR CDR3 underwent first-round RT-PCR with the HTBI primer set. TCRdb re-derived calls from the multiplex PCR reads in MiXCR, one entry per CDR3 protein. The sample consists of about 700,000 distinct CDR3 sequences, approximately 15% of them appearing once. Germline assignment: CDR1 SEHNR and CDR2 FQNEAQ (reference sequence). CDR3 length: 15 residues. Trimming shortened V by 5 bases and J by 6 bases, and 17 bases separated the two germline ends. Material: blood. This clonotype was obtained from a woman aged 18-35 years with Graves' hyperthyroidism. J is TRBJ2-1 and V is TRBV7-9; no clear D. CDR3 region: CASSPPPALSNEQFF. The CDR3 nucleotides are TGTGCCAGCAGCCCCCCCCCCGCTTTGAGCAATGAGCAGTTCTTC.